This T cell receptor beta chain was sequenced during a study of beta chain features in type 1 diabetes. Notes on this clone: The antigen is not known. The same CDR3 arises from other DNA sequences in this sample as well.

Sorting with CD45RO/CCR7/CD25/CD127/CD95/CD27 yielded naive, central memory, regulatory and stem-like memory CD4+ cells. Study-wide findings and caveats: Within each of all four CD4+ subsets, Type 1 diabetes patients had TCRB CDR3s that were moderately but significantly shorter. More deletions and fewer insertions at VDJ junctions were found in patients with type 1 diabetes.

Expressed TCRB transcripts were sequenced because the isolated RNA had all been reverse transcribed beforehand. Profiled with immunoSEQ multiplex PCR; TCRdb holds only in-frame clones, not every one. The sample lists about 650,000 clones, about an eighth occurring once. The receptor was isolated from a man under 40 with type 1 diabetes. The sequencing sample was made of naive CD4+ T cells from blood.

The chain's CDR3 is CASSLAGGGTDTQYF. The CDR3 DNA is TGCGCCAGCAGCTTGGCCGGCGGGGGGACAGATACGCAGTATTTT. This chain links TRBV5-1 with TRBJ2-3; 8 bases match TRBD2. This CDR3 contains 15 residues. CDR1 SGHRS and CDR2 YFSETQ come from the germline V gene. The junction had 3 bases not matched to a gene; V was cut back by 0 bases and J by 3 bases.